This note documents a single TCR beta chain sequence. Its antigen is unidentified. This record belongs to a study of CXCR3-negative and CXCR3-positive naive CD8 T cells. Study-wide findings and caveats: CXCR3-positive naive cells had more hydrophobic TRB CDR3s than CXCR3-negative naive cells.

5' RACE with UMI labels generated the TRB cDNA libraries. TCRdb processed the 5' RACE reads again and assigns one entry to each CDR3 protein, with no DNA. The sample has roughly 99,000 distinct CDR3 sequences; the top ten hold about 1%. The CDR3 has 15 residues. The sequenced sample consisted of naive CXCR3+ CD8+ T cells from blood. Subset indicated: CD45RO-CCR7+CD27+CD95- naive CD8+ T cells expressing CXCR3 (TNR3+). This clonotype was obtained from a human donor in good health. Some clones in this sample may be carry-over from other donors' samples. This chain uses TRBV12-3 or TRBV12-4 with TRBJ2-3; with no DNA, the TCRdb D assignment of TRBD1 cannot be verified. CDR3 region: CASSDHRDSTDTQYF.